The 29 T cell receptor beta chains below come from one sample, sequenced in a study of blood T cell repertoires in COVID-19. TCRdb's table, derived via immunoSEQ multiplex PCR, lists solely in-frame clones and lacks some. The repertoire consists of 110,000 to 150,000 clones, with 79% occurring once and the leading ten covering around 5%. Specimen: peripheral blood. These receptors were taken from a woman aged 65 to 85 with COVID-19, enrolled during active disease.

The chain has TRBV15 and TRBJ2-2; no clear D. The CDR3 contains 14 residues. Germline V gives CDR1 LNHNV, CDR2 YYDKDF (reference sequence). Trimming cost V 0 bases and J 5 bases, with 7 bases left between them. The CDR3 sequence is CATSRDIQTGELFF. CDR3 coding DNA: TGTGCCACCAGCAGAGATATCCAGACCGGGGAGCTGTTTTTT.

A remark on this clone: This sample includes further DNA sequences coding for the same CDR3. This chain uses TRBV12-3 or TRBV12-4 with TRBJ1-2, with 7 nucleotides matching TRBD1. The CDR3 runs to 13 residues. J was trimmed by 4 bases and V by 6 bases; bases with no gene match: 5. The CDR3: CASSPDRAYGYTF. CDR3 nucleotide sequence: TGTGCCAGCAGCCCAGACAGGGCCTATGGCTACACCTTC.

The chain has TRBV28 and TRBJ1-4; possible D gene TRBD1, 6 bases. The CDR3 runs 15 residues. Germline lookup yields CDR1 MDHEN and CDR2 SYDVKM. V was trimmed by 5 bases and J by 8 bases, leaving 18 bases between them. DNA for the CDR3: TGTGCCAGCAGTCCCCCAGGGGCGGGGGGGGAAAAACTGTTTTTT. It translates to CASSPPGAGGEKLFF.

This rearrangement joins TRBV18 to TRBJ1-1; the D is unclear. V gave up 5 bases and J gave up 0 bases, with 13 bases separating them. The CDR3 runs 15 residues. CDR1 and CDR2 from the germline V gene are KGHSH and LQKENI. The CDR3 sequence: CASSTNRNMNTEAFF. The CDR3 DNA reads TGTGCCAGCTCAACGAACAGAAATATGAACACTGAAGCTTTCTTT.

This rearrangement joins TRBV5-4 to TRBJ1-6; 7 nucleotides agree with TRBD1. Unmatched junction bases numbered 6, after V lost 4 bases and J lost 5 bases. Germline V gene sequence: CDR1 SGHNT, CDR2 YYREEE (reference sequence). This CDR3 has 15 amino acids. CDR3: CASSHQGVNNSPLHF. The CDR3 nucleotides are TGTGCCAGCAGCCATCAGGGGGTTAATAATTCACCCCTCCACTTT.

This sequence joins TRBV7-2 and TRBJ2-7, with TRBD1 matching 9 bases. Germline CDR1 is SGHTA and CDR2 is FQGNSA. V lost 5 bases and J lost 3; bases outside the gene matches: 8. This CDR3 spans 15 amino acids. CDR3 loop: CASSPRQGGLYEQYF. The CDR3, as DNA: TGTGCCAGCAGCCCCAGACAGGGGGGGCTCTACGAGCAGTACTTC.

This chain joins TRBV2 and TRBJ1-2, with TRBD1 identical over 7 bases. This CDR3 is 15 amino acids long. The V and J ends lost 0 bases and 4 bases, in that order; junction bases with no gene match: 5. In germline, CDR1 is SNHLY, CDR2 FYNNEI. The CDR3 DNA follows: TGTGCCAGCAGTGAAGCGCTTCAGGGGGGCTATGGCTACACCTTC. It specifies CASSEALQGGYGYTF.

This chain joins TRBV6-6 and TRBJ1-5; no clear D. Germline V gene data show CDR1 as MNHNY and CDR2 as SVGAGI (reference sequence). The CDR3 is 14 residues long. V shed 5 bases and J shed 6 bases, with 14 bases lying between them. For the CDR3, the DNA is TGTGCCAGCAGTCCCTCGGGGTCTGGTCAGCCCCAGCATTTT. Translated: CASSPSGSGQPQHF.

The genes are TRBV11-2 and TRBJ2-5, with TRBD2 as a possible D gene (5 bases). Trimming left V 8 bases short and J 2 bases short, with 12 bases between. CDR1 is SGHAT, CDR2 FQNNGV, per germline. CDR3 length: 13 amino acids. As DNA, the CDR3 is TGTGCCAGCGCCCCGAGGGAGCAAGAGACCCAGTACTTC. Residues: CASAPREQETQYF.

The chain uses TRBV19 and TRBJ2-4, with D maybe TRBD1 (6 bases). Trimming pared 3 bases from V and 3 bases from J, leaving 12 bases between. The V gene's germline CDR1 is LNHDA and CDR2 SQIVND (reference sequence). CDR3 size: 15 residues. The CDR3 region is CASSMGHTVKNIQYF. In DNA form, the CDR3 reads TGTGCCAGTAGTATGGGACACACCGTCAAAAACATTCAGTACTTC.

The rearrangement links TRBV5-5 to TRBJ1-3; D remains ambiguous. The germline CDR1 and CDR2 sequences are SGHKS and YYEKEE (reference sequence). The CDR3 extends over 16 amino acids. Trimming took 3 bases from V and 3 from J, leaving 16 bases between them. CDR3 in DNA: TGTGCCAGCAGCTCACAAACCCCTGGCGGTGGAAACACCATATATTTT. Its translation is CASSSQTPGGGNTIYF. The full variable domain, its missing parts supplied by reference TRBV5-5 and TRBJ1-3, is DAGVTQSPTHLIKTRGQQVTLRCSPISGHKSVSWYQQVLGQGPQFIFQYYEKEERGRGNFPDRFSARQFPNYSSELNVNALLLGDSALYLCASSSQTPGGGNTIYFGEGSWLTVV.

In DNA, the CDR3 is TGCGCCAGCAGCTCCGAGCCAGCCAAAAACATTCAGTACTTC. As protein: CASSSEPAKNIQYF. The chain uses TRBV5-1 and TRBJ2-4; no firm D call. Between the trimmed V and J ends, which lost 3 bases and 0 bases, there was a span of 7 bases. Germline V lookup: CDR1 SGHRS, CDR2 YFSETQ. The CDR3 is 14 amino acids.

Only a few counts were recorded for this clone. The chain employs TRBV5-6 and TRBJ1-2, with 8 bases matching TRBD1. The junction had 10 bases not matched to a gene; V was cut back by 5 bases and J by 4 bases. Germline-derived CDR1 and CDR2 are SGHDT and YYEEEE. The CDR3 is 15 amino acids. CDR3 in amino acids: CASRLTGEVGYGYTF. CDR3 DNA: TGTGCCAGCAGGCTGACAGGGGAGGTTGGCTATGGCTACACCTTC.

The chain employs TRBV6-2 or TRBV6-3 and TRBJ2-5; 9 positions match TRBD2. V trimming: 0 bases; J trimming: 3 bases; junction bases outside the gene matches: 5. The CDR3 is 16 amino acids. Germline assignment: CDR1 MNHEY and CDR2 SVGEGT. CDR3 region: CASSYSPSGVEETQYF. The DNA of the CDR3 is TGTGCCAGCAGTTACTCGCCTAGCGGGGTGGAAGAGACCCAGTACTTC.

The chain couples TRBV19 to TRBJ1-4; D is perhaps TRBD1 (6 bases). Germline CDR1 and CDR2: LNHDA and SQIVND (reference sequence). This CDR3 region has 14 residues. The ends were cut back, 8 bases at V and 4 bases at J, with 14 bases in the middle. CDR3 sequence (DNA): TGTGCCAGTCGACGGGACACCTATAATGAAAAACTGTTTTTT. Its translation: CASRRDTYNEKLFF.

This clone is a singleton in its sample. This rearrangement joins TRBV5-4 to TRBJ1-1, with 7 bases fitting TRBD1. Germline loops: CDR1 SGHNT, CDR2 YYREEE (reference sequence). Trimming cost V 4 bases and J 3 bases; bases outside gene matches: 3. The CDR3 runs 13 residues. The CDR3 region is CASSIDRDTEAFF. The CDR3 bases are TGTGCCAGCAGCATTGACAGGGACACTGAAGCTTTCTTT. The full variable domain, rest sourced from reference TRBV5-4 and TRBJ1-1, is ETGVTQSPTHLIKTRGQQVTLRCSSQSGHNTVSWYQQALGQGPQFIFQYYREEENGRGNFPPRFSGLQFPNYSSELNVNALELDDSALYLCASSIDRDTEAFFGQGTRLTVV.

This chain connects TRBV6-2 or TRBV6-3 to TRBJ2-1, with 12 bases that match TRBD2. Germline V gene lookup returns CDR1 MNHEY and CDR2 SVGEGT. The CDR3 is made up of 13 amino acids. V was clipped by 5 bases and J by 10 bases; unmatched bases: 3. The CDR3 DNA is TGTGCCAGCAGTCGTACTAGCGGGGGGGAGCAGTTCTTC. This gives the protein CASSRTSGGEQFF.

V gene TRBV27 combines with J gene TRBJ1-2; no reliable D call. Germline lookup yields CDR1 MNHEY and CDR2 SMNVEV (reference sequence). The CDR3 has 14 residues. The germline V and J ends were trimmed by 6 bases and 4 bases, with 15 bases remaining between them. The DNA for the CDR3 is TGTGCCAGCAGCCCCCGGACGGAGGCCTATGGCTACACCTTC. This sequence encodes CASSPRTEAYGYTF.

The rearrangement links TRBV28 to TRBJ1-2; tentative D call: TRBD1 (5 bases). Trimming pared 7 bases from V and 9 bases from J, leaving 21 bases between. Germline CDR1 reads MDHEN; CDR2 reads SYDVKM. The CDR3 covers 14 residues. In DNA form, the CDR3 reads TGTGCCAGCACCGCCGGAGGGGAGATAGGCCGCTACACCTTC. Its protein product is CASTAGGEIGRYTF.

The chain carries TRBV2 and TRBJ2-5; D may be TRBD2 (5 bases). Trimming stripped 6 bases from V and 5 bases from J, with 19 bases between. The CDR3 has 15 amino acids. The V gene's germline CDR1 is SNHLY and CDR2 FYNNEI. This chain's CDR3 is CASRKKLDLGETQYF. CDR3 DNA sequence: TGTGCCAGCAGAAAAAAACTGGACTTAGGGGAGACCCAGTACTTC.

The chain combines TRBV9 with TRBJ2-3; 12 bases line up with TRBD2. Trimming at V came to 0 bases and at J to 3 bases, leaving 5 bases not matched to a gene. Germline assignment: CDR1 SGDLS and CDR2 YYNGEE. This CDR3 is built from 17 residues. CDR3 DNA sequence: TGTGCCAGCAGCGTAGCACTAGCGGGGGGTATAACAGATACGCAGTATTTT. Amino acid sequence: CASSVALAGGITDTQYF.

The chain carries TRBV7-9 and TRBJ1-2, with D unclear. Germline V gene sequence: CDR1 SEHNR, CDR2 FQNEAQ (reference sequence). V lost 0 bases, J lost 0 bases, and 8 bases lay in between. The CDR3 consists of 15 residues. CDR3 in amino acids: CASSLAMRANYGYTF. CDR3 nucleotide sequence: TGTGCCAGCAGCTTAGCGATGCGAGCTAACTATGGCTACACCTTC.

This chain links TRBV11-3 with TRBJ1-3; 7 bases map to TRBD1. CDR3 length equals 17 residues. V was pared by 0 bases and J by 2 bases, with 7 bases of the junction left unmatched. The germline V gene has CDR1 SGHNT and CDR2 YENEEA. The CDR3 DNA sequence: TGTGCCAGCAGCTTAGACCTCGGACAGGCCACTGGAAACACCATATATTTT. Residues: CASSLDLGQATGNTIYF.

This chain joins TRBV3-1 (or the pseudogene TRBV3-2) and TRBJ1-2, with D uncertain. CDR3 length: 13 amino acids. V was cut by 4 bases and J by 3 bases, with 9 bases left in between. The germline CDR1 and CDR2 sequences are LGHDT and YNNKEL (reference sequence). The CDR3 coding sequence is TGTGCCAGCAGCCTGGCGGGCTACTATGGCTACACCTTC. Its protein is CASSLAGYYGYTF.

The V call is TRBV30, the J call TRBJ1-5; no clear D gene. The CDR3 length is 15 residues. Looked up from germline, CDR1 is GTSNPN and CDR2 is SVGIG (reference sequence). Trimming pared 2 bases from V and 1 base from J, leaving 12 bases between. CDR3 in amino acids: CAWSHSGRSNQPQHF. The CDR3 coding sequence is TGTGCCTGGAGTCATAGCGGACGGAGCAATCAGCCCCAGCATTTT.

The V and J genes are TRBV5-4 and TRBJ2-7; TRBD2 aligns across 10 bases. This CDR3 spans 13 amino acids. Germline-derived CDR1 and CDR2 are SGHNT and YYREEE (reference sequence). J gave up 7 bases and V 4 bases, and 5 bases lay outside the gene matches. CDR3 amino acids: CASSIERGGEQYF. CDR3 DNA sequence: TGTGCCAGCAGCATAGAGCGGGGGGGTGAGCAGTACTTC.

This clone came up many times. CDR3 protein: CASSIGYNYGYTF. The CDR3 coding sequence is TGTGCCAGTAGTATAGGCTATAACTATGGCTACACCTTC. The chain links TRBV19 to TRBJ1-2; unclear D gene. The CDR3 covers 13 residues. The germline CDR1 and CDR2 sequences are LNHDA and SQIVND (reference sequence). Trimming left V 1 base short and J 1 base short, with 4 bases between. The complete variable domain, with remaining parts taken from reference TRBV19 and TRBJ1-2, reads DGGITQSPKYLFRKEGQNVTLSCEQNLNHDAMYWYRQDPGQGLRLIYYSQIVNDFQKGDIAEGYSVSREKKESFPLTVTSAQKNPTAFYLCASSIGYNYGYTFGSGTRLTVV.

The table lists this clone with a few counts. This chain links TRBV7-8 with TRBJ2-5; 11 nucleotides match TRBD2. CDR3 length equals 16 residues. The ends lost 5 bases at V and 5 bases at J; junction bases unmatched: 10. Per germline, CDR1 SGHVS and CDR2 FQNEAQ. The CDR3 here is CASSHLSGGAGETQYF. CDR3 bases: TGTGCCAGCAGCCACCTTAGCGGGGGGGCTGGGGAGACCCAGTACTTC.

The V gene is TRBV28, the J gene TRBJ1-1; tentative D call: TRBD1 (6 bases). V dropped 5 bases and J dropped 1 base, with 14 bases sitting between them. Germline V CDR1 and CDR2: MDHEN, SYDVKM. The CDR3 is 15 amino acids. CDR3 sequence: CASSNLGGPNTEAFF. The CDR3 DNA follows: TGTGCCAGCAGTAACTTAGGGGGACCGAACACTGAAGCTTTCTTT. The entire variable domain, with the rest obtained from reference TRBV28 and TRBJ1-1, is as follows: DVKVTQSSRYLVKRTGEKVFLECVQDMDHENMFWYRQDPGLGLRLIYFSYDVKMKEKGDIPEGYSVSREKKERFSLILESASTNQTSMYLCASSNLGGPNTEAFFGQGTRLTVV.